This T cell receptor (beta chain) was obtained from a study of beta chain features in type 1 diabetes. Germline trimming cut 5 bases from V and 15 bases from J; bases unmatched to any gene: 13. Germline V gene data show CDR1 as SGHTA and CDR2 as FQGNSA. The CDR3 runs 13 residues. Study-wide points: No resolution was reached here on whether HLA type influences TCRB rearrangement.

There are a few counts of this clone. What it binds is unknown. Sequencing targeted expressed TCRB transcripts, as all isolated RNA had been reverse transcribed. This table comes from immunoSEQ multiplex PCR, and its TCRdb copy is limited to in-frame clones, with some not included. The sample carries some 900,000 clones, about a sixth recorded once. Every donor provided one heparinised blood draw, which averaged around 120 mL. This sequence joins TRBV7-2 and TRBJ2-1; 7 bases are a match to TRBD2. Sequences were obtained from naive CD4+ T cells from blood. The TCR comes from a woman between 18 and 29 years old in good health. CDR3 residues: CASSTPAREARFF. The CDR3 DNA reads TGTGCCAGCAGCACCCCGGCCCGGGAGGCTAGGTTCTTC.